The 12 T cell receptor beta chains presented below share a single source sample, sequenced in a study of post-analysis software for immune sequencing data. Their antigens remain unidentified. Study-wide results and caveats: Five or six TRBV segments were significantly more frequent in patients than in controls. TRBV5-6, TRBV5-1 and TRBV20-1 were among these segments.

Unique molecular identifiers tagged the TCR beta cDNA libraries. MiXCR, applied by TCRdb to the PCR reads, yields one record per CDR3 protein. Of about 430,000 distinct CDR3 sequences listed, more than 30% are singletons. Source material: blood. These TCRs come from a girl aged 2 to 10 with multiple sclerosis.

The chain employs TRBV20-1 and TRBJ2-5, with D unclear. Germline V gene sequence: CDR1 DFQATT, CDR2 SNEGSKA (reference sequence). The CDR3 extends over 15 amino acids. With 5 bases removed from V and 5 bases from J, the gap between germline ends came to 21 bases. CDR3 sequence (DNA): TGCAGTGCTCCGAATCGGACCATGGGTTGGGAGACCCAGTACTTC. Its translation: CSAPNRTMGWETQYF.

The sample holds many counts of this clonotype. The V call is TRBV5-6, the J call TRBJ1-2, with a weak D call TRBD1 (5 bases). Deletions cut 0 bases from V and 4 bases from J, with 10 bases between. Germline CDR1 SGHDT, CDR2 YYEEEE. The CDR3 is 14 residues long. CDR3 sequence: CASSLAGTGYGYTF. The DNA for the CDR3 is TGTGCCAGCAGCTTGGCGGGGACGGGCTATGGCTACACCTTC.

This clonotype was observed a single time. J is TRBJ2-1 and V is TRBV18; D possibly corresponds to TRBD2 (6 bases). Between the trimmed V and J ends, which lost 5 bases and 11 bases, there was a span of 19 bases. There are 14 residues in the CDR3. The germline V gene encodes CDR1 KGHSH and CDR2 LQKENI. CDR3 in DNA: TGTGCCAGCTCAGGAGCTTCTAGCGATACTCAGCAGTTCTTC. It encodes CASSGASSDTQQFF.

This clonotype has a handful of counts. The genes are TRBV6-5 and TRBJ2-1; 11 positions agree with TRBD2. V lost 6 bases and J lost 9; bases outside the gene matches: 4. The CDR3 extends over 13 amino acids. Germline CDR1 reads MNHEY; CDR2 reads SVGAGI. CDR3 in amino acids: CASRRTSGGEQFF. CDR3 in DNA: TGTGCCAGCAGGCGAACTAGCGGGGGTGAGCAGTTCTTC.

The gene calls are TRBV6-2 or TRBV6-3 and TRBJ2-1; D perhaps matches TRBD2 (5 bases). Deletions cut 0 bases from V and 9 bases from J, with 9 bases between. The CDR3 is 13 amino acids. Germline CDR1 is MNHEY and CDR2 is SVGEGT. CDR3 region: CASSYSDGIEQFF. The DNA for the CDR3 is TGTGCCAGCAGTTACTCGGACGGGATTGAGCAGTTCTTC.

The chain employs TRBV12-3 or TRBV12-4 and TRBJ2-1; 12 nucleotides match TRBD2. The J call is uncertain, as TRBJ2-7 better fits the DNA end. The CDR3 totals 16 residues. CDR3 in amino acids: CASRRGLAGLANEQYF. In nucleotides, the CDR3 is TGTGCCAGCAGACGAGGACTAGCGGGGCTTGCCAACGAGCAGTACTTC.

This clonotype was counted a single time. The chain is built from TRBV20-1 and TRBJ2-1; TRBD2 aligns across 7 bases. This CDR3 has 15 residues. Germline V gene data show CDR1 as DFQATT and CDR2 as SNEGSKA (reference sequence). The V and J ends lost 4 bases and 13 bases, in that order; junction bases with no gene match: 19. CDR3: CSATSFSGDQETQFF. CDR3 in DNA: TGCAGTGCTACCTCCTTCAGCGGGGATCAAGAGACCCAGTTCTTC.

In its sample, this clonotype was seen a few times. The rearrangement uses TRBV7-2 and TRBJ2-1, with 8 bases lining up with TRBD2. Germline loops: CDR1 SGHTA, CDR2 FQGNSA. The CDR3 spans 16 residues. The V segment lost 6 bases and the J segment 2 bases; nucleotides outside the gene matches: 9. The CDR3 region is CASRSHLAGPYNEQFF. The CDR3 region has the DNA TGTGCCAGCAGATCCCACCTAGCGGGCCCCTACAATGAGCAGTTCTTC.

V gene TRBV2 combines with J gene TRBJ1-1; 10 bases are shared with TRBD1. V shed 3 bases and J 4 bases; nucleotides not matched to a gene: 8. Germline CDR1 SNHLY, CDR2 FYNNEI. The CDR3 runs to 16 residues. CDR3: CASSDSPGQGTTEAFF. The CDR3 DNA is TGTGCCAGCAGTGATTCCCCGGGACAGGGGACCACTGAAGCTTTCTTT.

This chain joins TRBV5-1 and TRBJ2-7; TRBD2 aligns across 9 bases. The CDR3 covers 15 residues. Looked up from germline, CDR1 is SGHRS and CDR2 is YFSETQ. Trimming took 5 bases from V and 3 from J; bases not matched to a gene: 9. CDR3 sequence reads: CASRLYGTSSYEQYF. The CDR3, as DNA: TGCGCCAGCAGACTATACGGGACTAGCAGCTACGAGCAGTACTTC.

The chain uses TRBV29-1 and TRBJ2-4; tentatively, D is TRBD2 (6 bases). The CDR3 sequence is 13 residues long. Germline V gives CDR1 SQVTM, CDR2 ANQGSEA. V was cut by 6 bases and J by 9 bases, with 18 bases left in between. The CDR3 nucleotides are TGCAGCGTCACCCATAGCGGTGATAGCATTCAGTACTTC. It yields the protein CSVTHSGDSIQYF.

The genes are TRBV3-1 and TRBJ1-4; D not resolved. The CDR3 runs to 16 residues. Germline V gene lookup returns CDR1 LGHDT and CDR2 YNNKEL (reference sequence). Trimming removed 4 bases from V and 8 bases from J, with 20 bases in between. The CDR3 is CASSPPYHRVGEKLFF. The CDR3, as DNA: TGTGCCAGCAGCCCCCCATACCACAGAGTGGGCGAAAAACTGTTTTTT.